This T cell receptor (beta chain) originates from a study of early T cells in non-severe SARS-CoV-2 infection. Trimming removed 5 bases from V and 4 bases from J, with 15 bases in between. Germline-derived CDR1 and CDR2 are SGHTA and FQGNSA. The length of the CDR3 is 14 residues. Via MiXCR, TCRdb re-called the 5' RACE reads, giving one row per CDR3 protein. The profile shows 80,000 to 95,000 distinct CDR3 sequences, around a sixth of them singletons. The table lists this clonotype with a few counts. The sample here was whole blood, taken at baseline. The receptor was isolated from an adult who was a healthcare worker with PCR-confirmed SARS-CoV-2 infection or an uninfected control (not recorded which). The chain has TRBV7-2 and TRBJ2-7; D is possibly TRBD1 (5 bases). The DNA for the CDR3 is TGTGCCAGCAGCACAGACAGAGGAGTATACGAGCAGTACTTC. This sequence encodes CASSTDRGVYEQYF.